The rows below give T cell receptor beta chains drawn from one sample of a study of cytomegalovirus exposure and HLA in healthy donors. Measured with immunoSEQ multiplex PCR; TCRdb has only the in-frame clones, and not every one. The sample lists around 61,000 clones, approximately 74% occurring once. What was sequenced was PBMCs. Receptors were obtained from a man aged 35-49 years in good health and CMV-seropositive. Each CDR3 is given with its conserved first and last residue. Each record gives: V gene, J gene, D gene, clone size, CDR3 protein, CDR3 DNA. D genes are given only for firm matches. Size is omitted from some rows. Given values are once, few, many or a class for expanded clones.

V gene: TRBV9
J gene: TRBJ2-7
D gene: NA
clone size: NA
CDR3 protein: CASSVSPGREQYF
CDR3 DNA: TGTGCCAGCAGCGTCTCCCCGGGGAGGGAGCAGTACTTC

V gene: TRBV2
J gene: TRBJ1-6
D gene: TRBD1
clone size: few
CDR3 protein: CASGLGQAGSPLHF
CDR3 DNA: TGTGCCAGCGGCCTGGGACAGGCAGGCTCACCCCTCCACTTT

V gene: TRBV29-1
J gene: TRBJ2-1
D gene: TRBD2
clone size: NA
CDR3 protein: CSFLGEGAGKFF
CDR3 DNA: TGCAGCTTTTTGGGGGAAGGAGCGGGAAAGTTCTTC

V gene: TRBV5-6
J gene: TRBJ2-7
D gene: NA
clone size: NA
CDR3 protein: CASSFRRVSYEQYF
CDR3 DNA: TGTGCCAGCAGCTTTCGTCGAGTCTCCTACGAGCAGTACTTC

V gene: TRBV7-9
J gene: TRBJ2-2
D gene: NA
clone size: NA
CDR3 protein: CASSLEPGRLGGELFF
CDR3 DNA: TGTGCCAGCAGCTTGGAGCCGGGGAGATTAGGCGGGGAGCTGTTTTTT

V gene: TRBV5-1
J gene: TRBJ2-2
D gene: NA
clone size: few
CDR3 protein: CASSLDREAGELFF
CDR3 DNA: TGCGCCAGCAGCTTGGATCGAGAGGCCGGGGAGCTGTTTTTT

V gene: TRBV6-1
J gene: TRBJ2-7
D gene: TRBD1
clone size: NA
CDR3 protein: CASTAGTGGHEQYF
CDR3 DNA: TGTGCCAGCACCGCCGGGACAGGGGGGCACGAGCAGTACTTC

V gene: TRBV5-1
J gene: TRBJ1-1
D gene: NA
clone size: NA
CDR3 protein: CASSFTLGSGGTEAFF
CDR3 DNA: TGCGCCAGCAGCTTTACGCTAGGGAGCGGGGGCACTGAAGCTTTCTTT

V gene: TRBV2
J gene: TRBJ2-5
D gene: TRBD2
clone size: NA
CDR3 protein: CASASGKTQYF
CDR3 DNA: TGTGCCAGTGCTAGCGGGAAGACCCAGTACTTC

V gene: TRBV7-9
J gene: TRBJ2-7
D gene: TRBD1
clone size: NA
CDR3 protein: CASSFGQGYEQYF
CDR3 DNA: TGTGCCAGCAGCTTCGGACAGGGCTACGAGCAGTACTTC

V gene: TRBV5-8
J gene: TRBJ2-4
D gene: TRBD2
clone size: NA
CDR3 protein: CASSPGLAGEGAKNIQYF
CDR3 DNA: TGTGCCAGCAGCCCCGGACTAGCGGGAGAGGGGGCCAAAAACATTCAGTACTTC

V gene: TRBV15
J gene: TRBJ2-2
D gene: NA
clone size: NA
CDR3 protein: CATSRGAETGELFF
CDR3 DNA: TGTGCCACCAGCAGGGGGGCGGAAACCGGGGAGCTGTTTTTT

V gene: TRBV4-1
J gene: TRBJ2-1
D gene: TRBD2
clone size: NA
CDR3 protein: CASSQEGGRKWFF
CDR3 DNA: TGCGCCAGCAGCCAAGAGGGCGGGAGGAAGTGGTTCTTC

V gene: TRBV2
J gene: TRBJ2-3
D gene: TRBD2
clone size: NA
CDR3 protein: CASSESPPLAGGTDTQYF
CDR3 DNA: TGTGCCAGCAGTGAATCCCCCCCACTAGCGGGAGGCACAGATACGCAGTATTTT

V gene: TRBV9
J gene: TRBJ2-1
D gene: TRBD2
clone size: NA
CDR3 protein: CASSVGVAGYNEQFF
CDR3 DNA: TGTGCCAGCAGCGTAGGGGTAGCGGGTTACAATGAGCAGTTCTTC

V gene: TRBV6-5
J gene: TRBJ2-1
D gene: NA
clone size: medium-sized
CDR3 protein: CATTEYNEQFF
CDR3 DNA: TGTGCCACGACAGAGTACAATGAGCAGTTCTTC

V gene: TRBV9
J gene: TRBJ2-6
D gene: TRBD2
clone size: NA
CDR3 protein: CASSVDAGGAGANVLTF
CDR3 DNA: TGTGCCAGCAGCGTAGATGCGGGGGGGGCTGGGGCCAACGTCCTGACTTTC

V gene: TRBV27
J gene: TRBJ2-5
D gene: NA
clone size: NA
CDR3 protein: CASSFLGQGGRQETQYF
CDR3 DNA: TGTGCCAGCAGTTTTCTGGGACAAGGGGGACGGCAAGAGACCCAGTACTTC

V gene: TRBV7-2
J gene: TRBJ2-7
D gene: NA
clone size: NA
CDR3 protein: CASSYPPTGHLEQYF
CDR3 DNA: TGTGCCAGCAGCTACCCCCCTACAGGGCATCTCGAGCAGTACTTC

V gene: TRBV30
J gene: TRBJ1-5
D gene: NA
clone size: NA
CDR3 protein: CAWSVAGVNQPQHF
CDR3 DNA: TGTGCCTGGAGCGTTGCGGGGGTCAATCAGCCCCAGCATTTT

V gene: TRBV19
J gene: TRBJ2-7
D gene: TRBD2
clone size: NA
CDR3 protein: CATAPNSGGTYEQYF
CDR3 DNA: TGTGCCACGGCGCCTAATAGCGGGGGTACCTACGAGCAGTACTTC

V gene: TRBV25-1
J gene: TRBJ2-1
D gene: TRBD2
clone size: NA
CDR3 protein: CASSGGGSAASYNEQFF
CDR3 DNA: TGTGCCAGCAGTGGGGGGGGGTCCGCGGCGTCCTACAATGAGCAGTTCTTC